A single sample is the source of the 23 T cell receptor beta chains below, sequenced in a study of response to subunit inactivated influenza vaccine. TCRdb re-derived calls from the RT-PCR reads in MiXCR, one entry per CDR3 protein. The data hold under 950,000 distinct CDR3 sequences, with around 20% observed a single time. The source was PBMCs from blood, collected about 5 days after vaccination. Receptors originate from a man aged 45-65 years who received an inactivated influenza vaccine.

This clonotype came up a few times. The rearrangement uses TRBV7-9 and TRBJ2-7; D unclear. The CDR3 is 14 residues long. Germline V gene data show CDR1 as SEHNR and CDR2 as FQNEAQ (reference sequence). Trimming removed 1 base from V and 7 bases from J, with 14 bases in between. The CDR3 region has the DNA TGTGCCAGCAGCTTAGGGGTGCTAAATTCGGAGCAGTACTTC. Translation gives CASSLGVLNSEQYF.

J is TRBJ1-1 and V is TRBV3-1; D gene uncertain. CDR1 is LGHDT, CDR2 YNNKEL, per germline (reference sequence). The length of the CDR3 is 13 residues. The ends were cut back, 0 bases at V and 6 bases at J, with 8 bases in the middle. CDR3 in amino acids: CASSQEFGSEAFF. CDR3 coding DNA: TGTGCCAGCAGCCAAGAATTTGGATCTGAAGCTTTCTTT.

The chain is built from TRBV28 and TRBJ1-2; D might be TRBD1 (5 bases). The germline V gene encodes CDR1 MDHEN and CDR2 SYDVKM. The length of the CDR3 is 14 residues. V lost 4 bases to trimming and J lost 8 bases, with 17 bases between them. This CDR3 is CASSSLGGVSGYTF. The CDR3 region has the DNA TGTGCCAGCAGTTCTCTGGGGGGGGTGAGCGGCTACACCTTC.

The CDR3: CASTHRDRDETQYF. In DNA, the CDR3 is TGTGCCAGCACGCACCGGGACAGGGATGAGACCCAGTACTTC. V and J are TRBV12-3 or TRBV12-4 and TRBJ2-5; 9 bases map to TRBD1. With 7 bases clipped from V and 5 bases from J, the junction kept 8 bases outside the gene matches. This CDR3 has 14 residues.

The V and J genes are TRBV12-3 or TRBV12-4 and TRBJ2-3, with 8 bases fitting TRBD2. The length of the CDR3 is 15 residues. The ends lost 1 base at V and 3 bases at J; junction bases unmatched: 3. CDR3 nucleotide sequence: TGTGCCAGCAGTTTAGGGACTAGCTATACAGATACGCAGTATTTT. This encodes CASSLGTSYTDTQYF.

This clonotype occurred a few times. V and J are TRBV7-8 and TRBJ2-3; TRBD2 matches at 13 bases. Trimming at V came to 3 bases and at J to 2 bases, leaving 8 bases not matched to a gene. This CDR3 is built from 18 residues. The germline V gene has CDR1 SGHVS and CDR2 FQNEAQ. The CDR3 protein is CASSFLLAGGPDTDTQYF. CDR3 sequence (DNA): TGTGCCAGCAGCTTCTTACTAGCGGGGGGGCCCGACACAGATACGCAGTATTTT.

The chain carries TRBV6-1 and TRBJ1-6; the D is unclear. The length of the CDR3 is 13 residues. Trimming shortened V by 6 bases and J by 6 bases, and 9 bases separated the two germline ends. Germline V gene lookup returns CDR1 MNHNS and CDR2 SASEGT. CDR3 amino acids: CASRLSANSPLHF. The CDR3 coding sequence is TGTGCCAGCAGACTCTCAGCTAATTCACCCCTCCACTTT.

The rearrangement joins TRBV3-1 to TRBJ2-5, with 7 bases fitting TRBD2. The CDR3 totals 18 residues. Trimming removed 1 base from V and 5 bases from J; junction bases left unmatched: 16. Germline V gene lookup returns CDR1 LGHDT and CDR2 YNNKEL (reference sequence). CDR3 sequence (DNA): TGTGCCAGCAGCCAAGCCCTACCCCTAGCGGAGGGAGGGGAGACCCAGTACTTC. Protein sequence: CASSQALPLAEGGETQYF.

This chain connects TRBV28 to TRBJ1-5; TRBD1 matches at 7 bases. Per the germline V gene, CDR1 is MDHEN and CDR2 is SYDVKM. With 4 bases clipped from V and 1 base from J, the junction kept 7 bases outside the gene matches. The CDR3 has 16 amino acids. CDR3 sequence: CASSSPQGVSNQPQHF. DNA for the CDR3: TGTGCCAGCAGTTCCCCGCAGGGGGTCAGCAATCAGCCCCAGCATTTT. Complete variable domain (other parts from reference TRBV28 and TRBJ1-5): DVKVTQSSRYLVKRTGEKVFLECVQDMDHENMFWYRQDPGLGLRLIYFSYDVKMKEKGDIPEGYSVSREKKERFSLILESASTNQTSMYLCASSSPQGVSNQPQHFGDGTRLSIL.

This clonotype came up a few times. The chain has TRBV28 and TRBJ2-7; D perhaps matches TRBD2 (5 bases). The CDR3 loop spans 14 amino acids. Deletions cut 6 bases from V and 6 bases from J, with 18 bases between. Germline-derived CDR1 and CDR2 are MDHEN and SYDVKM. The CDR3 loop reads CASRAGGWTGEQYF. CDR3 nucleotide sequence: TGTGCCAGCAGGGCCGGCGGGTGGACGGGCGAGCAGTACTTC.

The chain has TRBV7-2 and TRBJ1-5, with TRBD1 matching over 9 bases. The CDR3 loop spans 15 amino acids. Unmatched junction bases numbered 5, after V lost 5 bases and J lost 3 bases. Germline-derived CDR1 and CDR2 are SGHTA and FQGNSA. CDR3 loop: CASSMGQGFNQPQHF. The DNA of the CDR3 is TGTGCCAGCAGCATGGGACAGGGATTCAATCAGCCCCAGCATTTT.

This clonotype was seen a few times. J is TRBJ2-1 and V is TRBV29-1, with 9 bases that match TRBD2. There are 13 residues in the CDR3. The V gene's germline CDR1 is SQVTM and CDR2 ANQGSEA. V lost 6 bases and J lost 10; bases outside the gene matches: 10. CDR3 loop: CSVGLARRGEQFF. CDR3 in DNA: TGCAGCGTAGGACTAGCGCGTAGGGGCGAGCAGTTCTTC.

The V call is TRBV10-2, the J call TRBJ2-7; D not resolved. The germline gives CDR1 WSHSY, CDR2 SAAADI. The CDR3 contains 12 residues. V was pared by 5 bases and J by 4 bases, with 9 bases between. The CDR3 here is CASSTNGYEQYF. CDR3 nucleotides: TGCGCCAGCAGTACCAACGGGTACGAGCAGTACTTC.

J is TRBJ2-3 and V is TRBV12-3 or TRBV12-4; possibly TRBD2 for D (6 bases). Trimming removed 8 bases at V and 1 base at J, with 13 bases between. This CDR3 contains 14 residues. CDR3: CASDFSGGTDTQYF. The CDR3 coding sequence is TGTGCCAGCGACTTCTCGGGGGGCACAGATACGCAGTATTTT.

There are many counts of this clonotype. The chain couples TRBV7-2 to TRBJ2-3; D may be TRBD1 or TRBD2 (7 bases each). The CDR3 contains 15 residues. The germline V gene encodes CDR1 SGHTA and CDR2 FQGNSA. Deletions cut 5 bases from V and 3 bases from J, with 15 bases between. The CDR3 here is CASSQGGARTDTQYF. The CDR3 nucleotides read TGTGCCAGCAGCCAGGGGGGGGCCAGGACAGATACGCAGTATTTT. The full variable domain, rest sourced from reference TRBV7-2 and TRBJ2-3, is GAGVSQSPSNKVTEKGKDVELRCDPISGHTALYWYRQSLGQGLEFLIYFQGNSAPDKSGLPSDRFSAERTGGSVSTLTIQRTQQEDSAVYLCASSQGGARTDTQYFGPGTRLTVL.

This clonotype has more than one count but fewer than ten. This rearrangement joins TRBV12-3 or TRBV12-4 to TRBJ2-1; 7 nucleotides align to TRBD1. This CDR3 region has 14 residues. J lost 8 bases, V lost 2 bases, and 6 bases had no gene match. The CDR3 spells CASSLRGGGDEQFF. Here the CDR3 DNA reads TGTGCCAGCAGTTTAAGAGGGGGCGGCGATGAGCAGTTCTTC.

Many counts were recorded for this clonotype. The V call is TRBV12-3 or TRBV12-4, the J call TRBJ2-7; D is possibly TRBD1 (6 bases). This CDR3 comprises 13 residues. The V end lost 6 bases, the J end lost 2 bases, and 11 bases lay between the germline ends. The CDR3 DNA reads as TGTGCCAGCAGCCGGGACACCACCTACGAGCAGTACTTC. Residues: CASSRDTTYEQYF.

The CDR3 reads CASSGNPADNTGELFF. CDR3 DNA sequence: TGTGCCAGCAGCGGCAATCCAGCGGACAACACCGGGGAGCTGTTTTTT. V is TRBV9 and J is TRBJ2-2, with D possibly TRBD2 on 5 matching bases. CDR1 is SGDLS and CDR2 is YYNGEE in the germline V gene. The V end lost 3 bases, the J end lost 2 bases, and 14 bases lay between the germline ends. This CDR3 contains 16 residues.

J is TRBJ1-5 and V is TRBV10-3, with unresolved D. V was cut by 1 base and J by 6 bases, with 7 bases left in between. The CDR3 loop spans 13 amino acids. Germline lookup yields CDR1 ENHRY and CDR2 SYGVKD. CDR3 in DNA: TGTGCCATCAGTGAGTTTAGGTCTCAGCCCCAGCATTTT. Translated, it gives CAISEFRSQPQHF.

The rearrangement links TRBV11-2 to TRBJ2-1, with D possibly being TRBD1 or TRBD2 (6 bases each). Trimming took 0 bases from V and 4 from J, leaving 13 bases between them. In germline, CDR1 is SGHAT, CDR2 FQNNGV. The CDR3 sequence is 16 residues long. The CDR3 coding sequence is TGTGCCAGCAGCTTAGAGGGACGGGGGCAATACAATGAGCAGTTCTTC. Translating it yields CASSLEGRGQYNEQFF.

V is TRBV5-1 and J is TRBJ2-3; unclear D gene. The germline gives CDR1 SGHRS, CDR2 YFSETQ. This CDR3 comprises 15 residues. The V end lost 0 bases, the J end lost 4 bases, and 12 bases lay between the germline ends. CDR3 coding DNA: TGCGCCAGCAGCTTGGGTTCCGTACGGGCAGATACGCAGTATTTT. Residues: CASSLGSVRADTQYF.

In its sample, this clonotype was seen a few times. This chain links TRBV4-3 with TRBJ1-2; a possible D gene is TRBD1 (5 bases). In germline, CDR1 is LGHNA, CDR2 YSLEER. V lost 4 bases, J lost 0 bases, and 15 bases lay in between. This CDR3 comprises 16 residues. The CDR3 region is CASSPTLSGTNYGYTF. Here the CDR3 DNA reads TGCGCCAGCAGCCCCACACTATCAGGGACTAACTATGGCTACACCTTC.

The J gene is TRBJ2-7, the V gene TRBV5-1; 9 nucleotides line up with TRBD1. The CDR3 loop spans 17 amino acids. CDR1 is SGHRS, CDR2 YFSETQ, per germline. Losses at the gene ends were 3 bases for V and 4 bases for J; bases not matched to a gene: 14. The CDR3: CASSSKGRTGVWYEQYF. CDR3 sequence (DNA): TGCGCCAGCAGCTCCAAAGGGCGGACAGGGGTATGGTACGAGCAGTACTTC. Full variable domain (rest looked up from reference TRBV5-1 and TRBJ2-7): KAGVTQTPRYLIKTRGQQVTLSCSPISGHRSVSWYQQTPGQGLQFLFEYFSETQRNKGNFPGRFSGRQFSNSRSEMNVSTLELGDSALYLCASSSKGRTGVWYEQYFGPGTRLTVT.